This paragraph covers one TCR beta chain sequence. This record comes from a study of T-cell reconstitution after alpha-beta-depleted transplantation in children. V lost 3 bases to trimming and J lost 1 base, with 12 bases between them. CDR3 length equals 14 residues. Germline V gives CDR1 DFQATT, CDR2 SNEGSKA (reference sequence). Preparation of the TCRbeta library was carried out with unique molecular identifiers. TCRdb reanalysed the PCR reads using MiXCR and keeps one entry per CDR3 protein. Found here are a few hundred thousand distinct CDR3 sequences, approximately 42% of them singletons; the top ten hold roughly 27%.

This chain joins TRBV20-1 and TRBJ1-1; a weak D match, TRBD1 (5 bases). This TCR came from a girl between 2 and 10 years old with aplastic anemia, due to receive a stem cell transplant. Sequenced here: PBMCs, sampled before TCRalphabeta/CD19-depleted stem cell transplant. CDR3 protein: CSASGARGNTEAFF. The CDR3 coding sequence is TGCAGTGCTAGCGGCGCTAGGGGGAACACTGAAGCTTTCTTT.